This is a list of T cell receptor beta chains from one sample in a study of HIV-infected patients and healthy controls. MiXCR, applied by TCRdb to the 5' RACE reads, yields one record per CDR3 protein. The sample records under 15,000 distinct CDR3 sequences, under 6.5% being singletons. Specimen: blood. These receptors all come from an adult in good health. The CDR3 runs from the conserved cysteine through the conserved F or W. Fields, in order: J gene, V gene, clone size, D gene, CDR3 DNA, CDR3 protein. The D gene is left open where the match is weak. Expanded clones get a size class; other rows say once, few or many, or leave the size out.

J: TRBJ1-1; V: TRBV20-1; size: medium-sized; D: NA; DNA: TGCAGTGCTAGAGATCAGGGACATAAGAACACTGAAGCTTTCTTT; CDR3: CSARDQGHKNTEAFF
J: TRBJ2-6; V: TRBV6-4; size: many; D: NA; DNA: TGTGCCAGCAGTGACTCCATGGGGGCCAACGTCCTGACTTTC; CDR3: CASSDSMGANVLTF
J: TRBJ2-5; V: TRBV3-1; size: many; D: TRBD1; DNA: TGTGCCAGCAGCGTCGACAGGGGGCAAGAGACCCAGTACTTC; CDR3: CASSVDRGQETQYF
J: TRBJ2-1; V: TRBV19; size: many; D: TRBD2; DNA: TGTGCCAGTAGTTCCGGGACTAGCTCCTACAATGAGCAGTTCTTC; CDR3: CASSSGTSSYNEQFF
J: TRBJ2-7; V: TRBV5-1; size: medium-sized; D: TRBD2; DNA: TGCGCCAGCAGCTTGCCGGGGGCGGGAGGCGAGCAGTACTTC; CDR3: CASSLPGAGGEQYF
J: TRBJ1-2; V: TRBV7-2; size: few; D: NA; DNA: TGTGCCAGCAGCTTTCGGCGGACCCCTGATCTGTCGAGCTACACCTTC; CDR3: CASSFRRTPDLSSYTF
J: TRBJ2-7; V: TRBV5-5; size: NA; D: NA; DNA: TGTGCCAGCAGCCCCCCCGGCGGGCTGAGTGAGCAGTACTTC; CDR3: CASSPPGGLSEQYF
J: TRBJ1-1; V: TRBV6-1; size: medium-sized; D: NA; DNA: TGTGCCAGCAGTGAAGGGGGGCGGAAGGGGGCTGAAGCTTTCTTT; CDR3: CASSEGGRKGAEAFF
J: TRBJ2-2; V: TRBV19; size: many; D: TRBD2; DNA: TGTGCCAGTAGTATGGGACTAGCGGGAATAATACGGACCGGGGAGCTGTTTTTT; CDR3: CASSMGLAGIIRTGELFF
J: TRBJ1-2; V: TRBV12-3/TRBV12-4; size: medium-sized; D: NA; DNA: TGTGCCAGCAGTTTTAGGTCGGGCAGCGCTAACTATGGCTACACCTTC; CDR3: CASSFRSGSANYGYTF
J: TRBJ2-3; V: TRBV20-1; size: few; D: NA; DNA: TGCAGTGCTAGACCCCCGGGACGACCTAGCACAGATACGCAGTATTTT; CDR3: CSARPPGRPSTDTQYF
J: TRBJ1-2; V: TRBV29-1; size: many; D: TRBD1; DNA: TGCAGCGTGGGACAGAATGGCTACACCTTC; CDR3: CSVGQNGYTF
J: TRBJ2-7; V: TRBV7-8; size: medium-sized; D: NA; DNA: TGTGCCAGCAGCTTAACGTCGACTAATGCCCCCTACGAGCAGTACTTC; CDR3: CASSLTSTNAPYEQYF
J: TRBJ2-6; V: TRBV3-1; size: NA; D: TRBD1; DNA: TGTGCCAGCAGCCAAGGTGACAGGGCTGGGGCCAACGTCCTGACTTTC; CDR3: CASSQGDRAGANVLTF
J: TRBJ1-1; V: TRBV6-6; size: medium-sized; D: NA; DNA: TGTGCCAGCAGTTACGTTTGGCTTTCGAACACTGAAGCTTTCTTT; CDR3: CASSYVWLSNTEAFF
J: TRBJ1-1; V: TRBV7-6; size: NA; D: NA; DNA: TGTGCCAGCAGCTTAGCAGGGGATAAGACTGAAGCTTTCTTT; CDR3: CASSLAGDKTEAFF
J: TRBJ2-3; V: TRBV11-2; size: many; D: NA; DNA: TGTGCCAGCAGCTTAGATCAGACCACAGATACGCAGTATTTT; CDR3: CASSLDQTTDTQYF
J: TRBJ1-3; V: TRBV18; size: many; D: NA; DNA: TGTGCCAGCTCACCAGTCCAGGGCCACTCTGGAAACACCATATATTTT; CDR3: CASSPVQGHSGNTIYF
J: TRBJ1-5; V: TRBV5-1; size: many; D: TRBD1; DNA: TGCGCCAGCAGCTTGGAGACAGGGGCTGGTCAGCCCCAGCATTTT; CDR3: CASSLETGAGQPQHF
J: TRBJ1-2; V: TRBV3-1; size: many; D: TRBD1; DNA: TGTGCCAGCAGCCAGAGGACAGGGGAATCCTATGGCTACACCTTC; CDR3: CASSQRTGESYGYTF
J: TRBJ2-1; V: TRBV6-5; size: medium-sized; D: TRBD1; DNA: TGTGCCAGCAATCCGACAGGGGTAGCTAATGAGCAGTTCTTC; CDR3: CASNPTGVANEQFF
J: TRBJ2-3; V: TRBV12-3/TRBV12-4; size: many; D: NA; DNA: TGTGCCAGCAGTTTAGACCAAACTAGCACAGATACGCAGTATTTT; CDR3: CASSLDQTSTDTQYF
J: TRBJ1-3; V: TRBV12-3/TRBV12-4; size: NA; D: NA; DNA: TGTGCCAGCACCACAGGCTACTCTGGAAACACCATATATTTT; CDR3: CASTTGYSGNTIYF
J: TRBJ2-1; V: TRBV7-2; size: many; D: NA; DNA: TGTGCTCAAAATAGGGGACTGGACAATGAGCAGTTCTTC; CDR3: CAQNRGLDNEQFF
J: TRBJ1-1; V: TRBV5-1; size: many; D: NA; DNA: TGCGCCAGCAGCCCCGCGGTGAACACTGAAGCTTTCTTT; CDR3: CASSPAVNTEAFF
J: TRBJ2-3; V: TRBV6-2/TRBV6-3; size: many; D: NA; DNA: TGTGCCAGCCTTGGGGACTCGCCGAATACGCAGTATTTT; CDR3: CASLGDSPNTQYF
J: TRBJ2-7; V: TRBV29-1; size: medium-sized; D: NA; DNA: TGCAGCGTTGAGGGACGGCGGATGAGCGAGCAGTACTTC; CDR3: CSVEGRRMSEQYF
J: TRBJ1-4; V: TRBV5-5; size: medium-sized; D: NA; DNA: TGTGCCAGCAGCTATGCGACAGTAGCTAATGAAAAACTGTTTTTT; CDR3: CASSYATVANEKLFF